The rows below give T cell receptor beta chains drawn from one sample of a study of blood T cell repertoires in COVID-19. TCRdb's copy holds only in-frame clones and misses some; the assay was immunoSEQ multiplex PCR. The repertoire has approximately 220,000 clones, about nine tenths of them found once; the top ten carry 3% to 4.5%. The specimen was PBMCs or T cells enriched from blood (not recorded which). The receptors here all came from a middle-aged woman with acute COVID-19. CDR3s include the opening cysteine and the closing phenylalanine or tryptophan. Size tells how often a clone was seen (once, few, many) or the class of an expanded clone, and some rows leave it out.

V gene,clone size,CDR3 protein
TRBV7-2,.,CASSRDYLSTDTQYF
TRBV9,few,CASSPGQVVHEQFF
TRBV24-1,.,CATSDPPPFGNTIYF
TRBV5-5,.,CASSGRWTGALNTEAFF
TRBV11-2,.,CASSLGTSGELFF
TRBV2,.,CASSEAWSSKQYF
TRBV15,.,CATSRDRWGAWGNTIYF
TRBV9,.,CASSSGQSNSYEQYF
TRBV5-4,.,CASETEMNTEAFF
TRBV4-2,.,CASSQEPRGAGNTIYF
TRBV5-1,.,CASTTGDTQYF
TRBV3-1/TRBV3-2,.,CASSYLTGSHGYTF
TRBV4-1,.,CASSQVILWKLFF
TRBV7-9,.,CASSPAGTANTGELFF
TRBV7-9,.,CASSFRLGTGMRNEKLFF
TRBV20-1,.,CSVRAGAEAFF
TRBV19,once,CASRTQGGEAEKLFF
TRBV13,.,CASSPGLAGSYNEQFF
TRBV6-5,.,CASSYSGGTYNSPLHF
TRBV19,.,CASSIASGRNQPQHF
TRBV19,once,CASSQGRGTEAFF
TRBV9,.,CASSAGTGVLNTEAFF
TRBV5-6,.,CASSFDFTGELFF
TRBV5-1,.,CASRGGWGSEKLFF
TRBV3-1/TRBV3-2,.,CASSQVPSVINEQFF
TRBV5-4,.,CASSPAGTSTDTQYF
TRBV2,.,CASSLTVMNTEAFF
TRBV7-2,.,CASSPGLAGGGVDTQYF